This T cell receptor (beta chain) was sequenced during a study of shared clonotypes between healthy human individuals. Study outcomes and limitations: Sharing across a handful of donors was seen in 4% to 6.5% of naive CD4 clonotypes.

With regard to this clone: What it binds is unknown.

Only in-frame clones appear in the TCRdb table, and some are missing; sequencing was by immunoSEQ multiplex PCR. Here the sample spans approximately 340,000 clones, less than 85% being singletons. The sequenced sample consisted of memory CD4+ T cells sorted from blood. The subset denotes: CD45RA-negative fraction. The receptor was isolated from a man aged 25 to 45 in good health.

CDR3 residues: CASSPPSGRSTDTQYF. Here the CDR3 DNA reads TGTGCCAGCAGCCCGCCTAGCGGAAGGAGCACAGATACGCAGTATTTT. The chain has TRBV9 and TRBJ2-3; TRBD2 matches 7 bases. Germline CDR1 is SGDLS and CDR2 is YYNGEE. J lost 0 bases, V lost 4 bases, and 8 bases had no gene match. The CDR3 loop spans 16 amino acids. The whole variable domain, filled in from reference TRBV9 and TRBJ2-3, reads DSGVTQTPKHLITATGQRVTLRCSPRSGDLSVYWYQQSLDQGLQFLIQYYNGEERAKGNILERFSAQQFPDLHSELNLSSLELGDSALYFCASSPPSGRSTDTQYFGPGTRLTVL.